Listed here are 16 T cell receptor beta chains from one sample, sequenced in a study of Ad26.COV2.S vaccination and SARS-CoV-2 variants. The repertoire was sequenced with immunoSEQ multiplex PCR; TCRdb's copy has only in-frame clones and lacks some. The sample consists of 360,000 or so clones, around 91% of them appearing once. Treatment: roughly 20 received Ad26.COV2.S at low or high dose, single or two shots; five or six received placebo; per-sample allocation not given. All samples were drawn on day 63, counting from the first vaccine or placebo injection. The sequenced sample was peripheral blood, obtained in a trial of Ad26.COV2.S vaccine versus placebo. The source of these receptors is a person between 18 and 65 years old who received the Ad26.COV2.S COVID-19 vaccine or a placebo.

The chain combines TRBV4-2 with TRBJ2-4; no definite D call. The CDR3 length is 13 residues. CDR1 LGHNA and CDR2 YNFKEQ come from the germline V gene. V dropped 0 bases and J dropped 8 bases, with 8 bases sitting between them. In DNA form, the CDR3 reads TGTGCCAGCAGCCAAGAGGCGGTAGACATTCAGTACTTC. This codes for CASSQEAVDIQYF.

The chain is built from TRBV7-6 and TRBJ2-3, with D perhaps TRBD1 (5 bases). Germline assignment: CDR1 SGHVS and CDR2 FNYEAQ. The germline V and J ends were trimmed by 1 base and 6 bases, with 5 bases remaining between them. There are 12 residues in the CDR3. The CDR3 protein is CASSLEGDTQYF. DNA for the CDR3: TGTGCCAGCAGCTTAGAGGGGGATACGCAGTATTTT. Combining the CDR3 with reference TRBV7-6 and TRBJ2-3 gives the whole variable domain GAGVSQSPRYKVTKRGQDVALRCDPISGHVSLYWYRQALGQGPEFLTYFNYEAQQDKSGLPNDRFSAERPEGSISTLTIQRTEQRDSAMYRCASSLEGDTQYFGPGTRLTVL.

The chain recombines TRBV18 with TRBJ2-1, with TRBD2 matching 13 bases. Germline CDR1 and CDR2: KGHSH and LQKENI. With 6 bases clipped from V and 8 bases from J, the junction kept 10 bases outside the gene matches. There are 16 residues in the CDR3. The CDR3 protein is CASSSLAGGPLDEQFF. The CDR3 DNA reads as TGTGCCAGCTCTTCACTAGCGGGAGGGCCATTGGATGAGCAGTTCTTC.

V gene TRBV20-1 combines with J gene TRBJ1-2; no firm D call. The germline gives CDR1 DFQATT, CDR2 SNEGSKA (reference sequence). CDR3 length: 11 amino acids. V lost 3 bases, J lost 6 bases, and 8 bases lay in between. The CDR3 region is CSASGGHGYTF. The CDR3 nucleotides read TGCAGTGCTAGTGGAGGGCATGGCTACACCTTC.

This chain uses TRBV2 with TRBJ2-2; D remains ambiguous. The length of the CDR3 is 16 residues. Trimming took off 6 bases at V and 8 bases at J, with 22 bases between the two ends. The germline V gene has CDR1 SNHLY and CDR2 FYNNEI. The CDR3 coding sequence is TGTGCCAGCAGCCTACTTTCCTCGGGTGTTTCGGGGGAGCTGTTTTTT. It specifies CASSLLSSGVSGELFF. Drawing the rest from reference TRBV2 and TRBJ2-2, the complete variable domain is EPEVTQTPSHQVTQMGQEVILRCVPISNHLYFYWYRQILGQKVEFLVSFYNNEISEKSEIFDDQFSVERPDGSNFTLKIRSTKLEDSAMYFCASSLLSSGVSGELFFGEGSRLTVL.

The CDR3 loop is CASSLGLSVDWDTQYF. In DNA form, the CDR3 reads TGTGCCAGCAGCTTAGGGCTTAGCGTCGACTGGGATACGCAGTATTTT. This chain connects TRBV11-3 to TRBJ2-3, with D maybe TRBD2 (5 bases). Germline lookup yields CDR1 SGHNT and CDR2 YENEEA. Trimming removed 1 base from V and 6 bases from J, with 17 bases in between. The CDR3 covers 16 residues.

The rearrangement joins TRBV28 to TRBJ2-1; 7 bases fit TRBD2. Germline CDR1 reads MDHEN; CDR2 reads SYDVKM. This CDR3 is 14 amino acids long. The ends lost 6 bases at V and 8 bases at J; junction bases unmatched: 10. The CDR3 region is CASSLGTIGDEQFF. For the CDR3, the DNA is TGTGCCAGCAGCCTAGGGACTATAGGCGATGAGCAGTTCTTC.

The CDR3 DNA follows: TGTGCCACCAGTGATCAAAGGACGGATGGCACAGATACGCAGTATTTT. This codes for CATSDQRTDGTDTQYF. V and J are TRBV24-1 and TRBJ2-3; D is unresolved. Germline V gene data show CDR1 as KGHDR and CDR2 as SFDVKD. The V end was cut by 3 bases, the J end by 1 base, with 13 bases between. This CDR3 is 16 amino acids long.

The V and J genes are TRBV5-1 and TRBJ2-5; a possible D gene is TRBD1 (5 bases). CDR1 and CDR2 (germline): SGHRS, YFSETQ. Trimming left V 6 bases short and J 4 bases short, with 19 bases between. This CDR3 spans 15 amino acids. The CDR3 loop is CASKVLVRGGETQYF. CDR3 coding DNA: TGCGCCAGCAAGGTCTTAGTAAGGGGCGGAGAGACCCAGTACTTC.

This clone was found a few times. The chain joins TRBV2 to TRBJ2-3; 10 nucleotides line up with TRBD2. In germline, CDR1 is SNHLY, CDR2 FYNNEI. V lost 8 bases, J lost 2 bases, and 16 bases stayed unmatched. CDR3 length: 18 residues. Written as DNA, the CDR3 is TGTGCCAGCCGGAGGGGAAGGAGAGCGGGAGGGGACACAGATACGCAGTATTTT. As protein: CASRRGRRAGGDTDTQYF.

This sequence joins TRBV7-8 and TRBJ2-3; 7 bases align to TRBD2. Germline loops: CDR1 SGHVS, CDR2 FQNEAQ. The V segment lost 1 base and the J segment 0 bases; nucleotides outside the gene matches: 7. The CDR3 runs to 17 residues. The DNA for the CDR3 is TGTGCCAGCAGCTTAGTATTTGCGGGAGCAAGCACAGATACGCAGTATTTT. It encodes CASSLVFAGASTDTQYF.

The V call is TRBV5-4, the J call TRBJ2-1; 7 bases line up with TRBD2. The germline V gene encodes CDR1 SGHNT and CDR2 YYREEE (reference sequence). V lost 0 bases and J lost 6; bases outside the gene matches: 6. The CDR3 consists of 15 residues. The DNA for the CDR3 is TGTGCCAGCAGCTTGGAGACTAGCTTGGGCAATGAGCAGTTCTTC. Amino acid sequence: CASSLETSLGNEQFF.

The chain employs TRBV6-1 and TRBJ1-2; D is possibly TRBD1 (5 bases). This CDR3 contains 14 residues. The V and J ends lost 1 base and 5 bases respectively, with 11 bases between them. Germline V gives CDR1 MNHNS, CDR2 SASEGT. This CDR3 reads CASSEGGRVYGYTF. CDR3 in DNA: TGTGCCAGCAGTGAAGGGGGACGGGTATATGGCTACACCTTC.

A word on this clone: Other DNA sequences in this specimen translate into the identical CDR3. This chain uses TRBV5-1 with TRBJ2-1; perhaps TRBD2 as D (6 bases). Trimming removed 0 bases from V and 4 bases from J, with 8 bases in between. The CDR3 spans 14 residues. The germline V gene encodes CDR1 SGHRS and CDR2 YFSETQ. CDR3 in DNA: TGCGCCAGCAGCTTGGGCGGGGAATACAATGAGCAGTTCTTC. It codes for CASSLGGEYNEQFF.

The chain combines TRBV27 with TRBJ1-1, with a weak D call TRBD1 (5 bases). The germline V and J ends were trimmed by 1 base and 4 bases, with 10 bases remaining between them. This CDR3 has 14 amino acids. CDR1 is MNHEY and CDR2 is SMNVEV in the germline V gene (reference sequence). The DNA for the CDR3 is TGTGCCAGCAGTTTATGGGGGGTGAGCACTGAAGCTTTCTTT. The encoded protein is CASSLWGVSTEAFF.

This chain connects TRBV7-3 to TRBJ1-2; D remains ambiguous. Germline V gene sequence: CDR1 SGHTA, CDR2 FQGTGA. The V end was cut by 3 bases, the J end by 8 bases, with 13 bases between. The CDR3 totals 13 residues. The CDR3 DNA is TGTGCCAGCAGCTTTTCGGCTAGGTCGGGCTACACCTTC. Protein: CASSFSARSGYTF. The full variable domain, rest sourced from reference TRBV7-3 and TRBJ1-2, is GAGVSQTPSNKVTEKGKYVELRCDPISGHTALYWYRQSLGQGPEFLIYFQGTGAADDSGLPNDRFFAVRPEGSVSTLKIQRTERGDSAVYLCASSFSARSGYTFGSGTRLTVV.